This record covers a single TCR beta chain. Its target antigen remains unknown. Base qualities are not recorded, but no much larger clone differs from it by a single base. This specimen's time point label, per the study, means: week 35, safety follow-up. Each vaccine dose was 300 ug of a 20-mer mutant IDH1 peptide in Montanide, given subcutaneously with topical imiquimod. Patients were given eight vaccinations, in weeks 1, 3, 5, 7, 11, 15, 19 and 23, which matched visits V03 through V10. Newly diagnosed WHO grade 3 or 4 IDH1-mutant astrocytomas showing loss of nuclear ATRX were present in the donors. The samples were drawn from NOA16, a multicentre, single-arm, open-label phase I trial in Germany that tested a mutant IDH1 peptide vaccine in humans for the first time. Genomic DNA for TCRB sequencing was extracted from EDTA blood using the DNeasy Blood and Tissue Kit. These data are taken from a study of a mutant IDH1 vaccine in newly diagnosed glioma (dated by TCRdb to 2020 to 2022). Describing the broader study: Vaccination began 4-6 weeks after radiotherapy alone, or alongside temozolomide cycles in the chemotherapy-containing groups. Of the approximately 34 patients who were treated, 62.5% were male and approximately 40% were female, and the mean age was around 40 years. Before enrollment, patients had received standard therapy of radiotherapy alone, temozolomide alone, or radiochemotherapy with temozolomide; most received the combination. The week-35 safety follow-up was designated visit V12, and the week-47 end of study was designated visit V13. Six visits were used for peripheral blood collection: V03 (baseline), V05, V07, V10, V12 and V13. For exploratory analyses, longitudinal TCRB deep sequencing was carried out in more than 20 treated patients wherever samples were available. General study outcomes and caveats: No apparent relationship was observed between pseudoprogression and alterations in the top peripheral T cell clonotypes detected by TCRB sequencing. The authors noted that analyses of patient blood samples could not be reproduced because of sample limitations. Across multiple MHC alleles, vaccine-induced immune responses were seen in about 93% of patients. Selection of PBMC samples for TCRB deep sequencing was based on availability.

Library preparation employed the immunoSEQ multiplex PCR assay. Rearranged TCR beta chain sequences were amplified using the hsTCRB Kit according to the manufacturer's protocol. An Illumina MiSeq was used to sequence the TCRB libraries. The paper's processing steps were these. Demultiplexing, trimming and gene mapping were performed with the kit vendor's proprietary platform. TCRdb mirrors the immuneACCESS table, restricted to in-frame sequences. Some clones are absent from its copies; in checked studies, under half trace to an unresolved V gene, and the reason for the others is unknown. That table is the source of V, J and clone size, and D and trimming were worked out from the DNA. This sample has tens of thousands of clones in its table, and 81% of those were observed once. Under 6% of the sample is held by the ten biggest clonotypes. Trimming takes 1 base off V and 4 bases off J; junction bases not matched to a gene: 2. As encoded in the germline V gene, CDR1 is SGHVS while CDR2 is FQNEAQ. Including cysteine and phenylalanine, the CDR3 has 15 amino acids. Solely the CDR3 DNA is kept, with 45 bases framed from the first base.

The rearranged chain carries TRBV7-8 and TRBJ2-2; a stretch of 8 junction bases matches TRBD2. The sequenced sample was PBMCs, obtained from a glioma patient whose treatment included an IDH1 peptide vaccine. This TCR derives from a man aged 35 to 55 with glioma. This receptor carries the CDR3 CASSLVGGVTGELFF. The nucleotides read TGTGCCAGCAGCTTAGTCGGGGGGGTCACCGGGGAGCTGTTTTTT.